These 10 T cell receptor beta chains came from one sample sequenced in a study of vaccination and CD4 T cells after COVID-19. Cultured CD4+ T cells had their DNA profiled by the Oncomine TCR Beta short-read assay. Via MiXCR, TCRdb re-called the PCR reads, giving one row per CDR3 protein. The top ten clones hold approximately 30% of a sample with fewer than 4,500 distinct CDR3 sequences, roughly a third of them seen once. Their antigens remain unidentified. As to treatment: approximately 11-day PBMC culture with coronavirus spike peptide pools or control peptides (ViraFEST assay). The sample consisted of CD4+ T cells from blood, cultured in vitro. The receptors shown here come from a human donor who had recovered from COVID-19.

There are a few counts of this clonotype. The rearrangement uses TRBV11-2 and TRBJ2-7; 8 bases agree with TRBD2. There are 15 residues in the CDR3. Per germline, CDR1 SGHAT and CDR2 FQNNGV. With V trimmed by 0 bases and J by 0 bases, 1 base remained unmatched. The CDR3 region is CASSLETSGSYEQYF. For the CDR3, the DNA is TGTGCCAGCAGCTTAGAAACTAGCGGCTCCTACGAGCAGTACTTC.

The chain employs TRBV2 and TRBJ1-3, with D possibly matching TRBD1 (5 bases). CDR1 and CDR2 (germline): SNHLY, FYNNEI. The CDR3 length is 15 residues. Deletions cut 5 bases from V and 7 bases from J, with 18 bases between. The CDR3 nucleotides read TGTGCCAGCAGTCGATACGGGGGAGCTCGGAACACCATATATTTT. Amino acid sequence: CASSRYGGARNTIYF.

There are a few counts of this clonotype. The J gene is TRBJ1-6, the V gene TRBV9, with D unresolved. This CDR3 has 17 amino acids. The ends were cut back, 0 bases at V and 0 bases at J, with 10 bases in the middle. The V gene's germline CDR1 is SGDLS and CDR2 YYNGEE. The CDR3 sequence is CASSVDALSSYNSPLHF. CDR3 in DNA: TGTGCCAGCAGCGTAGATGCCTTGAGCTCCTATAATTCACCCCTCCACTTT. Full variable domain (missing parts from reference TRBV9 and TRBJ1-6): DSGVTQTPKHLITATGQRVTLRCSPRSGDLSVYWYQQSLDQGLQFLIQYYNGEERAKGNILERFSAQQFPDLHSELNLSSLELGDSALYFCASSVDALSSYNSPLHFGNGTRLTVT.

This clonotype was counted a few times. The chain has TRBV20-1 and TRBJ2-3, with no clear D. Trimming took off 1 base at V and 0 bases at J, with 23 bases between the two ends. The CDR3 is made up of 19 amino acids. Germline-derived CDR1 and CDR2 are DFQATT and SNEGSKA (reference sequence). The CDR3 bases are TGCAGTGCTAGAGGGGTAGTGGCTCCGTACCTGATTAGCACAGATACGCAGTATTTT. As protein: CSARGVVAPYLISTDTQYF.

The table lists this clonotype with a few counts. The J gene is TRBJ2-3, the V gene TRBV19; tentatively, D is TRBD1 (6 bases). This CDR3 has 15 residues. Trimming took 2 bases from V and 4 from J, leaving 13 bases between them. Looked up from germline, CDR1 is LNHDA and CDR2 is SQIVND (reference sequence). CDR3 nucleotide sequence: TGTGCCAGTAGTATACATACAGGGAACCCAGATACGCAGTATTTT. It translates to CASSIHTGNPDTQYF. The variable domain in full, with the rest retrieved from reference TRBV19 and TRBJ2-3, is DGGITQSPKYLFRKEGQNVTLSCEQNLNHDAMYWYRQDPGQGLRLIYYSQIVNDFQKGDIAEGYSVSREKKESFPLTVTSAQKNPTAFYLCASSIHTGNPDTQYFGPGTRLTVL.

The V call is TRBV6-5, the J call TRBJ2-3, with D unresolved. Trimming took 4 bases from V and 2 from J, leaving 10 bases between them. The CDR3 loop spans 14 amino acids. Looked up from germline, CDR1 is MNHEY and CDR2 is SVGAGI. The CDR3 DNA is TGTGCCAGCAGTTTTACCCAACCCACAGATACGCAGTATTTT. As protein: CASSFTQPTDTQYF.

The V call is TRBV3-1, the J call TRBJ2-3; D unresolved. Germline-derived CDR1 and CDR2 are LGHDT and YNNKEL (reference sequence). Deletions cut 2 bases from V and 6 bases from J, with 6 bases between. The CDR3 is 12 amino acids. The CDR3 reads CASSQFDDTQYF. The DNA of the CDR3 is TGTGCCAGCAGCCAATTCGACGATACGCAGTATTTT.

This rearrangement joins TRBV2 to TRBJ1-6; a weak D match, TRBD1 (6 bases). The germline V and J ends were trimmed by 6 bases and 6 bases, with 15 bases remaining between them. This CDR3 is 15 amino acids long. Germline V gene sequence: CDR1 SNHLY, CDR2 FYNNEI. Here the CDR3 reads CASSRTGQSNSPLHF. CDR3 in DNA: TGTGCCAGCAGCCGCACCGGACAGAGTAATTCACCCCTCCACTTT.

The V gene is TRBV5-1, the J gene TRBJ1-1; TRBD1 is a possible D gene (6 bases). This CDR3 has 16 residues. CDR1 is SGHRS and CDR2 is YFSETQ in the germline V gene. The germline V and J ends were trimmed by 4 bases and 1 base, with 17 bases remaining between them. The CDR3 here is CASSLDSRSWNTEAFF. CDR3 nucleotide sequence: TGCGCCAGCAGCCTGGACAGCAGGTCCTGGAACACTGAAGCTTTCTTT. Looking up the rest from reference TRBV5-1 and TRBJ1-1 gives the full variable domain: KAGVTQTPRYLIKTRGQQVTLSCSPISGHRSVSWYQQTPGQGLQFLFEYFSETQRNKGNFPGRFSGRQFSNSRSEMNVSTLELGDSALYLCASSLDSRSWNTEAFFGQGTRLTVV.

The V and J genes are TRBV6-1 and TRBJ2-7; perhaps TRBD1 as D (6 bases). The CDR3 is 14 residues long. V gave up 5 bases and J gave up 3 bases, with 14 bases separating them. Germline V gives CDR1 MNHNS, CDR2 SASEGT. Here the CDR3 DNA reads TGTGCCAGCAGTCTTACAGGGCAGGGCTACGAGCAGTACTTC. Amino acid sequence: CASSLTGQGYEQYF.